This T cell receptor (beta chain) was observed in a study of regulatory T cells in long-lasting Graves disease (dated by TCRdb to the early 2020s). In the study overall: In the newly diagnosed Graves' disease group, patients had been taking antithyroid drugs for less than 3 months. A total of 35 or so samples underwent TCR sequencing: around 13 from persistent and roughly 20 from newly diagnosed Graves' disease patients. The study was registered as a clinical trial and conducted in China. Persistent Graves' disease patients were compared with newly diagnosed Graves' disease patients by peripheral blood TCR sequencing and RNA sequencing.

The meaning of the sample's time point label: newly diagnosed GD, antithyroid drugs for less than 3 months. For both TCR sequencing and RNA sequencing, RNA was extracted from PBMCs in TRIzol. The diagnosis of Graves' disease was made according to American Thyroid Association guidelines. Recruitment of patients was carried out at an endocrinology department in Xi'an, China. Each patient gave 9 to 10 milliliters of peripheral blood, collected in an EDTA anticoagulant tube. Ficoll Paque Plus density gradient separation was used to isolate PBMCs, and no additional T cell sorting was done. An Agilent 2100 Bioanalyzer and agarose gel were used to check RNA quality, and a NanoDrop 2000 was used to measure RNA concentration. From cysteine to phenylalanine, the CDR3 is 16 amino acids long. CDR3 DNA only is kept here, 48 bases in frame from base 1. V lost 2 bases and J lost 0 bases; the stretch between them is 12 bases long. The germline V gene specifies KGHDR as CDR1 and SFDVKD as CDR2.

Study-wide findings and limitations: Persistent disease showed preferential use of TRBV28, TRBJ1-2 and TRBJ2-5, whereas newly diagnosed disease favored TRBV20-1 and TRBJ2-1. Only peripheral blood was studied, because thyroid tissue, the primary lesion, was inaccessible. Sequencing and analysis were limited to the TCR beta chain. The authors acknowledged the small sample size as a limitation that may reduce accuracy. Patients with persistent disease shared more public clonotypes (about 2,700) than newly diagnosed patients did (approximately 970). Persistent Graves' disease patients showed lower TCR Shannon entropy and fewer highly expanded clones than newly diagnosed patients, suggesting clonal expansion.

This clonotype has at least ten counts. Which antigen it targets is not known. Base qualities are not recorded, but no much larger clone differs from it by a single base. The receptor library was made with multiplex PCR. For sequencing, an Illumina HiSeq 4000 was employed. CDR3 regions were amplified by Arm-PCR with iRepertoire HTBI primers to construct TCR beta libraries. Before sequencing, the PCR products went through gel purification. Turning to the authors' computational methods: A total of some 60 TRBV and 14 TRBJ segments were identified across samples and were used for gene usage analysis of CDR3 amino acid clonotypes. COPE and FqMerger were used to merge filtered high-quality paired reads into contigs. BLAST was used to align contigs to the IMGT TRBV, TRBD and TRBJ reference genes, and CDR3 was defined following IMGT. Highly expanded clones were defined as clonotypes with a frequency above 0.1%. Shannon entropy served as the measure of repertoire diversity, while the Gini coefficient captured V-J evenness. Public clonotypes were defined as clonotypes shared by more than one individual. TCRdb reran the public reads through fastp at Q25 and MiXCR, keeping productive beta chains. Rows merge per CDR3 protein into single entries with the most common DNA and genes. The V and J calls, along with clone size, are taken from TCRdb and not from the paper's own processing. A total of 350,000 to 550,000 distinct CDR3 sequences appear in this sample, under 15% of them only once. The ten largest clones add up to roughly a sixth of the sample.

In addition, the sample was reused for a study of T cells in Graves' hyperthyroidism and ophthalmopathy. The second study also describes: Stable Graves' hyperthyroidism was defined as no progression to ophthalmopathy during 18 months of follow-up. Hyperthyroidism patients were aged 18 to 65 years and newly diagnosed, with disease duration of less than 2 months. The study excluded patients with uncontrolled infections, other autoimmune diseases, pregnancy or lactation. Diagnoses were established on the basis of clinical symptoms, serum thyroxine and TRAb, thyroid ultrasound, and orbital computed tomography. For the first round of RT-PCR on the TCR CDR3, the HTBI primer set was used together with the Qiagen OneStep RT-PCR kit. Most expanded thyroid clonotypes (frequency above 0.001) were also detected in blood, suggesting blood repertoires may reflect thyroid immune responses. In cross-validation, a model built on a 13 V-J signature told ophthalmopathy apart from stable hyperthyroidism with roughly 87% sensitivity and around 83% specificity, and in testing the same model reached 80%/75%. In validation, the model predicted progression to ophthalmopathy a median of roughly 6.5 months before onset, with over 60% sensitivity and almost 75% specificity. To identify distinguishing TCR V-J signatures, a discovery cohort of about 95 patients was used, comprising 43 with Graves' ophthalmopathy and around 60 with stable Graves' hyperthyroidism. Prospective prediction of ophthalmopathy was tested in an independent validation cohort consisting of 18 to 20 hyperthyroidism patients and approximately 16 patients who later progressed to ophthalmopathy. The approximately 100 discovery patients were divided at random into training and test sets in a 7:3 ratio. In addition, the study compared T-cell repertoires in thyroid tissue and in blood from about six Graves' hyperthyroidism patients. After blood sampling, hyperthyroidism patients were treated with methimazole at a starting dose of 30 mg daily, and ophthalmopathy patients were treated with high-dose intravenous methylprednisolone. The libraries were constructed in a second round of multiplex PCR and then size-selected and purified. The libraries were sequenced on an Illumina HiSeq2000 using paired-end 100 bp reads. SOAPnuke was used to process the raw data, with reads discarded if the reads contained adapters or uncalled bases, had a mean Phred below 15, or lacked an exact constant-primer or identifier match. COPE v1.2.5 was used to merge the high-quality paired reads, and each unique nucleotide sequence was defined as a clonotype. MiTCR v1.1 was used to align the clonotypes against IMGT TRBV, TRBD and TRBJ reference segments. The analysis included only V-J combinations with a frequency above 0.0001, which together covered 99.2% of the repertoires. A TCS score was defined as the ratio of F50 (clonal expansion) to E x V (chaos), with BLOSUM62-based TCRdist applied between CDR3 peptides within each V-J. Welch's t-statistics and random forest reduced around 550 V-J features to around 14, which were used in a naive Bayes classifier (R e1071). No statistical method was used to set the sample size in advance, and investigators knew the group allocation. According to the paper, TCR Vbeta CDR3 sequencing was carried out on over 130 peripheral blood samples, which came from approximately 43 ophthalmopathy, around 75 hyperthyroidism and roughly 17 progressor patients.

The sample here was peripheral blood mononuclear cells (PBMCs), taken at new diagnosis, from a patient treated with antithyroid drugs. The chain is encoded by TRBV24-1 joined to TRBJ1-1; tentative D gene TRBD1, with 5 bases matching. This clonotype was obtained from a woman younger than 45 with Graves disease. Donor details come from another sample of the same person, matched by shared clones. The CDR3 here reads CATSDSPREMNTEAFF. The nucleotides are TGTGCCACCAGTGATTCCCCCAGGGAGATGAACACTGAAGCTTTCTTT.